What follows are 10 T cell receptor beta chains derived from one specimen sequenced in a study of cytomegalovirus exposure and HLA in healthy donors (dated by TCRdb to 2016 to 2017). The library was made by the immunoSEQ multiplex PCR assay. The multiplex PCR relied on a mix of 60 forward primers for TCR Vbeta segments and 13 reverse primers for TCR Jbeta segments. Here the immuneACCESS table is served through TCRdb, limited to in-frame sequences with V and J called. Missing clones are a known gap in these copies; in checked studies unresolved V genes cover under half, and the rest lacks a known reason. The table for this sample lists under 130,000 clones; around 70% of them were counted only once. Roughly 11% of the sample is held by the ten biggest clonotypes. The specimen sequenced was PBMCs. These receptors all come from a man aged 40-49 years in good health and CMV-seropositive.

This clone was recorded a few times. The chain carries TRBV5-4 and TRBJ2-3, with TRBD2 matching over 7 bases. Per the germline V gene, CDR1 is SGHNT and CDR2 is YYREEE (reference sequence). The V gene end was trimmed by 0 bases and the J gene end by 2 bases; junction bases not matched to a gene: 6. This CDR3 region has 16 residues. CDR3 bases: TGTGCCAGCAGCTTGGGAGCGGGACGAAACACAGATACGCAGTATTTT. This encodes CASSLGAGRNTDTQYF. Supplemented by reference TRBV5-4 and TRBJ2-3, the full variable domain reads ETGVTQSPTHLIKTRGQQVTLRCSSQSGHNTVSWYQQALGQGPQFIFQYYREEENGRGNFPPRFSGLQFPNYSSELNVNALELDDSALYLCASSLGAGRNTDTQYFGPGTRLTVL.

CDR3 DNA sequence: TGTGCCAGCATGGCAGCCTATAATTCACCCCTCCACTTT. Translation: CASMAAYNSPLHF. V gene TRBV2 combines with J gene TRBJ1-6; D ambiguous. Per the germline V gene, CDR1 is SNHLY and CDR2 is FYNNEI. V was pared by 7 bases and J by 2 bases, with 6 bases between. This CDR3 is built from 13 residues.

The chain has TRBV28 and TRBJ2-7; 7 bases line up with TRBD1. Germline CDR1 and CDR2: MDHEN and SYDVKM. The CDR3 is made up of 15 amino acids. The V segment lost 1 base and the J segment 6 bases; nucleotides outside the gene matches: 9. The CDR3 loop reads CASSLYGTGDGEQYF. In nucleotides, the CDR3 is TGTGCCAGCAGTTTATATGGCACAGGGGATGGCGAGCAGTACTTC.

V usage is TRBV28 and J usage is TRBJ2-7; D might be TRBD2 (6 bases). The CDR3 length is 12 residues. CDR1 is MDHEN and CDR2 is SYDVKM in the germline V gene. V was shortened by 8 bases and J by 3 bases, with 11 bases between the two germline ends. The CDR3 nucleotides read TGTGCCAGCCGAGGGACTTTCTACGAGCAGTACTTC. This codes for CASRGTFYEQYF. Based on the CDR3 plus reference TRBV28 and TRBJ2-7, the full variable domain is DVKVTQSSRYLVKRTGEKVFLECVQDMDHENMFWYRQDPGLGLRLIYFSYDVKMKEKGDIPEGYSVSREKKERFSLILESASTNQTSMYLCASRGTFYEQYFGPGTRLTVT.

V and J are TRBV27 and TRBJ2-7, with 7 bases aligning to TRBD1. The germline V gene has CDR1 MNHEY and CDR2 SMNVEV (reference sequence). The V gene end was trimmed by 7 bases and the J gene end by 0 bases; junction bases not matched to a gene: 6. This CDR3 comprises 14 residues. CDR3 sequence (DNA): TGTGCCAGCAAAGTTGACAGGGCCTCCTACGAGCAGTACTTC. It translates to CASKVDRASYEQYF.

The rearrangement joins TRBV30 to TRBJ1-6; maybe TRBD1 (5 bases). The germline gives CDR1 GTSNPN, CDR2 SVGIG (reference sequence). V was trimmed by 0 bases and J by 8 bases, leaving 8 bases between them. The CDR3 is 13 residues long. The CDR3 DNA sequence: TGTGCCTGGAGTGTCCAGGGCCATTCACCCCTCCACTTT. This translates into CAWSVQGHSPLHF.

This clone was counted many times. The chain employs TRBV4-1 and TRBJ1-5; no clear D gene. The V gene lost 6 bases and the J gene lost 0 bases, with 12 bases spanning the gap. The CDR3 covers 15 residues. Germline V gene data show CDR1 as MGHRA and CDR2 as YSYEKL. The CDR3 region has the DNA TGCGCCAGCAGTCCAGACTGGGTTAGCAATCAGCCCCAGCATTTT. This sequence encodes CASSPDWVSNQPQHF.

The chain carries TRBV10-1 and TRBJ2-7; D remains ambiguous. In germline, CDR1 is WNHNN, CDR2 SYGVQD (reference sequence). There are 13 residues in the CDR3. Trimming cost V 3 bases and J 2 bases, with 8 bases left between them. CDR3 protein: CASSEAATYEQYF. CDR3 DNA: TGCGCCAGCAGTGAAGCAGCGACCTACGAGCAGTACTTC.

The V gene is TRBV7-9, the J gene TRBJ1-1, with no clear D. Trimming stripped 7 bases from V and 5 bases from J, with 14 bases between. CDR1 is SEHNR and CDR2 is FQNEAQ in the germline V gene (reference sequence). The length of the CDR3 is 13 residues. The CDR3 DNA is TGTGCCAGCACCCAAGTGGGGAGGACTGAAGCTTTCTTT. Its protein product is CASTQVGRTEAFF.

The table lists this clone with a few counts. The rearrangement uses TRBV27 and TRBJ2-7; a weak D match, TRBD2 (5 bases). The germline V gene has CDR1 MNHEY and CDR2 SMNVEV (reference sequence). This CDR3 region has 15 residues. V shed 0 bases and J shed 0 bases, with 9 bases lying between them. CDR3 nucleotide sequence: TGTGCCAGCAGTTTATCTTGGGGAGTCTCCTACGAGCAGTACTTC. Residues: CASSLSWGVSYEQYF.